These 23 T cell receptor beta chains originate from one sample sequenced in a study of cytomegalovirus exposure and HLA in healthy donors. A multiplex PCR was run with 60 Vbeta primers and 13 Jbeta primers. TCRdb keeps only in-frame clones here, not all; method: immunoSEQ multiplex PCR. The data show 100,000 to 120,000 clones, approximately 16% seen once. The material sequenced was PBMCs. All receptors derive from a female donor in good health and CMV-seronegative.

A few counts support this clone. The chain employs TRBV7-8 and TRBJ2-3, with D perhaps TRBD1 (5 bases). Per germline, CDR1 SGHVS and CDR2 FQNEAQ. Trimming shortened V by 5 bases and J by 5 bases, and 17 bases separated the two germline ends. This CDR3 comprises 15 residues. The CDR3 DNA reads TGTGCCAGCAGCCCGGTAGAGCAGGGTATAGATACGCAGTATTTT. It codes for CASSPVEQGIDTQYF.

The chain is built from TRBV13 and TRBJ2-3; 11 bases match TRBD2. Per germline, CDR1 PRHDT and CDR2 FYEKMQ (reference sequence). CDR3 length: 15 residues. Trimming took 3 bases from V and 4 from J; bases not matched to a gene: 3. CDR3 nucleotides: TGTGCCAGCAGCTTTACTAGCGGGAGATCAGATACGCAGTATTTT. It encodes CASSFTSGRSDTQYF.

This clone showed up just a few times. The chain carries TRBV9 and TRBJ1-2; 9 bases line up with TRBD1. The junction had 7 bases not matched to a gene; V was cut back by 3 bases and J by 4 bases. The CDR3 has 15 amino acids. Germline V gives CDR1 SGDLS, CDR2 YYNGEE. The CDR3 DNA follows: TGTGCCAGCAGCGCCGGGACAGGGTTTAGCTATGGCTACACCTTC. This encodes CASSAGTGFSYGYTF.

V is TRBV28 and J is TRBJ1-4, with TRBD1 as a possible D gene (5 bases). V shed 3 bases and J shed 2 bases, with 7 bases lying between them. The germline V gene has CDR1 MDHEN and CDR2 SYDVKM. This CDR3 region has 14 residues. This CDR3 is CASSFGATNEKLFF. The DNA of the CDR3 is TGTGCCAGCAGTTTTGGGGCGACTAATGAAAAACTGTTTTTT.

Only a few counts were recorded for this clone. This rearrangement joins TRBV29-1 to TRBJ1-1, with D perhaps matching TRBD1 (6 bases). CDR3 size: 15 residues. V lost 1 base, J lost 1 base, and 13 bases lay in between. CDR1 is SQVTM, CDR2 ANQGSEA, per germline. The CDR3 region is CSVEGRYRANTEAFF. The CDR3 nucleotides are TGCAGCGTTGAAGGGAGATACAGGGCGAACACTGAAGCTTTCTTT.

V and J are TRBV19 and TRBJ2-2; tentative D call: TRBD2 (6 bases). V gave up 4 bases and J gave up 5 bases, with 11 bases separating them. Germline CDR1 and CDR2: LNHDA and SQIVND (reference sequence). CDR3 length equals 14 residues. CDR3 in amino acids: CASSNRETTGELFF. The CDR3 DNA sequence: TGTGCCAGTAGTAACCGGGAGACTACCGGGGAGCTGTTTTTT.

This clone was counted only a few times. The chain joins TRBV19 to TRBJ1-1; D is undetermined. V lost 1 base to trimming and J lost 0 bases, with 9 bases between them. This CDR3 contains 15 residues. Germline V gene data show CDR1 as LNHDA and CDR2 as SQIVND (reference sequence). The CDR3 spells CASSIVPGLNTEAFF. CDR3 DNA sequence: TGTGCCAGTAGTATAGTCCCGGGTTTGAACACTGAAGCTTTCTTT.

V and J are TRBV27 and TRBJ1-2, with 7 nucleotides matching TRBD1. Trimming took 2 bases from V and 0 from J; bases not matched to a gene: 6. Germline V CDR1 and CDR2: MNHEY, SMNVEV (reference sequence). The CDR3 loop spans 16 amino acids. CDR3 region: CASSLEPGQSNYGYTF. In nucleotides, the CDR3 is TGTGCCAGCAGTTTAGAGCCGGGACAGTCTAACTATGGCTACACCTTC.

The genes are TRBV6-1 and TRBJ2-2, with TRBD2 identical over 8 bases. CDR1 MNHNS and CDR2 SASEGT come from the germline V gene. The CDR3 has 15 amino acids. The J segment lost 5 bases and the V segment lost 6 bases, leaving 8 bases of the junction unmatched. The CDR3 coding sequence is TGTGCCAGCAGGACCGGGACTAGATATACCGGGGAGCTGTTTTTT. Translating gives CASRTGTRYTGELFF.

This clone was seen a few times. The V and J genes are TRBV6-5 and TRBJ1-2, with D perhaps TRBD1 (6 bases). This CDR3 region has 14 residues. Trimming took 3 bases from V and 2 from J, leaving 10 bases between them. Germline CDR1 MNHEY, CDR2 SVGAGI. The CDR3 DNA reads as TGTGCCAGCAGTTATAGGACAGCGAACTATGGCTACACCTTC. Protein sequence: CASSYRTANYGYTF.

This clone was observed a handful of times. This rearrangement joins TRBV7-9 to TRBJ1-1; tentative D call: TRBD1 (6 bases). Trimming removed 7 bases at V and 0 bases at J, with 18 bases between. The CDR3 runs to 16 residues. The germline CDR1 and CDR2 sequences are SEHNR and FQNEAQ (reference sequence). CDR3 nucleotides: TGTGCCAGCACCGAAAGGTCGGCAGGGGTGAACACTGAAGCTTTCTTT. This encodes CASTERSAGVNTEAFF.

The chain joins TRBV5-1 to TRBJ2-7; 9 nucleotides match TRBD1. Trimming took 4 bases from V and 1 from J; bases not matched to a gene: 6. CDR1 and CDR2 (germline): SGHRS, YFSETQ. This CDR3 has 15 residues. This CDR3 reads CASSPWGQGSYEQYF. The CDR3, as DNA: TGCGCCAGCAGCCCATGGGGACAGGGATCCTACGAGCAGTACTTC.

There are a few counts of this clone. V gene TRBV14 combines with J gene TRBJ2-7; tentatively, D is TRBD2 (6 bases). Trimming shortened V by 3 bases and J by 2 bases, and 11 bases separated the two germline ends. This CDR3 spans 14 amino acids. Germline V lookup: CDR1 SGHDN, CDR2 FVKESK. CDR3 nucleotide sequence: TGTGCCAGCAGCCAGAGGGAGGAAACCTACGAGCAGTACTTC. This sequence encodes CASSQREETYEQYF.

The CDR3: CASSRDIDQPQHF. Written as DNA, the CDR3 is TGTGCCAGTAGTAGGGACATCGACCAGCCCCAGCATTTT. This chain uses TRBV19 with TRBJ1-5; a possible D gene is TRBD1 (6 bases). The CDR3 sequence is 13 residues long. Deletions cut 4 bases from V and 7 bases from J, with 11 bases between. CDR1 is LNHDA, CDR2 SQIVND, per germline (reference sequence).

This CDR3 is CASSQIDRGRSYNEQFF. As DNA, the CDR3 is TGTGCCAGCAGCCAAATCGACAGGGGGCGTTCGTACAATGAGCAGTTCTTC. The chain combines TRBV14 with TRBJ2-1, with TRBD1 matching over 10 bases. Germline assignment: CDR1 SGHDN and CDR2 FVKESK. V was pared by 2 bases and J by 4 bases, with 8 bases of the junction left unmatched. This CDR3 spans 17 amino acids.

The chain's CDR3 is CASSPLLAGLGGADTQYF. The CDR3 nucleotides read TGTGCCAGCAGCCCCTTACTAGCGGGACTGGGTGGGGCAGATACGCAGTATTTT. This chain links TRBV7-2 with TRBJ2-3; 10 bases are shared with TRBD2. With 5 bases clipped from V and 4 bases from J, the junction kept 15 bases outside the gene matches. The germline CDR1 and CDR2 sequences are SGHTA and FQGNSA. The CDR3 extends over 18 amino acids. Full variable domain (remainder filled in from reference TRBV7-2 and TRBJ2-3): GAGVSQSPSNKVTEKGKDVELRCDPISGHTALYWYRQSLGQGLEFLIYFQGNSAPDKSGLPSDRFSAERTGGSVSTLTIQRTQQEDSAVYLCASSPLLAGLGGADTQYFGPGTRLTVL.

The chain carries TRBV5-4 and TRBJ2-1, with TRBD2 identical over 9 bases. Trimming took 1 base from V and 5 from J; bases not matched to a gene: 4. CDR1 SGHNT and CDR2 YYREEE come from the germline V gene (reference sequence). The CDR3 totals 15 residues. The CDR3 DNA reads as TGTGCCAGCAGCTTGACGCTAGCGGGGCACAATGAGCAGTTCTTC. This encodes CASSLTLAGHNEQFF. Combining the CDR3 with reference TRBV5-4 and TRBJ2-1 gives the whole variable domain ETGVTQSPTHLIKTRGQQVTLRCSSQSGHNTVSWYQQALGQGPQFIFQYYREEENGRGNFPPRFSGLQFPNYSSELNVNALELDDSALYLCASSLTLAGHNEQFFGPGTRLTVL.

The gene calls are TRBV7-9 and TRBJ2-7; weak D call: TRBD1 (6 bases). Per the germline V gene, CDR1 is SEHNR and CDR2 is FQNEAQ (reference sequence). Between the trimmed V and J ends, which lost 5 bases and 5 bases, there was a span of 19 bases. The CDR3 covers 15 residues. The chain's CDR3 is CASSPGGHVRDEQYF. The CDR3 DNA reads as TGTGCCAGCAGCCCTGGGGGCCATGTCCGGGACGAGCAGTACTTC.

The V gene is TRBV27, the J gene TRBJ2-1; D uncertain. This CDR3 comprises 16 residues. The V end was cut by 5 bases, the J end by 5 bases, with 19 bases between. CDR1 and CDR2 from the germline V gene are MNHEY and SMNVEV (reference sequence). The CDR3 DNA reads as TGTGCCAGCAGTACCCCTACTCGGAACTACAACAATGAGCAGTTCTTC. It encodes CASSTPTRNYNNEQFF.

The rearrangement links TRBV10-3 to TRBJ2-1, with 8 bases identical to TRBD2. The CDR3 length is 16 residues. The germline CDR1 and CDR2 sequences are ENHRY and SYGVKD. J lost 0 bases, V lost 3 bases, and 4 bases had no gene match. This chain's CDR3 is CAISEGGRFSYNEQFF. DNA of the CDR3: TGTGCCATCAGTGAAGGCGGGAGGTTCTCCTACAATGAGCAGTTCTTC.

This clone has only a few counts. The chain combines TRBV30 with TRBJ2-1, with 12 positions matching TRBD2. The CDR3 has 15 residues. Looked up from germline, CDR1 is GTSNPN and CDR2 is SVGIG (reference sequence). The J segment lost 7 bases and the V segment lost 3 bases, leaving 7 bases of the junction unmatched. As DNA, the CDR3 is TGTGCCTGGAGCCGGACTAGCGGGGATAATAATGAGCAGTTCTTC. It is translated as CAWSRTSGDNNEQFF.

This rearrangement joins TRBV18 to TRBJ2-3; perhaps TRBD2 as D (6 bases). The V gene's germline CDR1 is KGHSH and CDR2 LQKENI. Between the trimmed V and J ends, which lost 3 bases and 0 bases, there was a span of 10 bases. The CDR3 has 15 amino acids. CDR3: CASSPGLSSTDTQYF. The CDR3 nucleotides are TGTGCCAGCTCACCGGGACTTTCTAGCACAGATACGCAGTATTTT.

CDR3 coding DNA: TGTGCCAGCAGGACAGAGGACCGACATACGCAGTATTTT. Protein: CASRTEDRHTQYF. The V call is TRBV7-9, the J call TRBJ2-3; D might be TRBD1 (5 bases). Trimming shortened V by 6 bases and J by 7 bases, and 14 bases separated the two germline ends. The CDR3 runs 13 residues. Germline V gives CDR1 SEHNR, CDR2 FQNEAQ (reference sequence).